This is a list of T cell receptor beta chains from one sample in a study of blood T cell repertoires in COVID-19. Measured with immunoSEQ multiplex PCR; TCRdb has only the in-frame clones, and not every one. The table has some 90,000 clones, around 90% seen once. The sample consisted of peripheral blood. The receptors here all came from a man aged 50 or older with COVID-19, enrolled during active disease. Each CDR3 is given with its conserved first and last residue. D genes are given only for firm matches. Part of the rows lack a size; the others show once, few, many or a class for expanded clones.

cdr3_aa	clone_size	d_call	v_call	j_call
CASSLGQNSPLHF	NA	NA	TRBV11-1	TRBJ1-6
CATSRDDAGFYDEQFF	NA	NA	TRBV15	TRBJ2-1
CASSQGLAGVHNEQFF	NA	TRBD2	TRBV4-3	TRBJ2-1
CASSGQSTNEKLFF	NA	NA	TRBV6-5	TRBJ1-4
CASSQPGQAYGYTF	NA	TRBD1	TRBV4-3	TRBJ1-2
CASRAGDQPQHF	NA	NA	TRBV12-3/TRBV12-4	TRBJ1-5
CASSQATGTGEGYTF	NA	TRBD1	TRBV4-1	TRBJ1-2
CASSRQGANGGELFF	NA	TRBD1	TRBV3-1/TRBV3-2	TRBJ2-2
CASSPNSNQPQHF	NA	NA	TRBV12-3/TRBV12-4	TRBJ1-5
CASSPLGTGNNQPQHF	NA	TRBD1	TRBV18	TRBJ1-5
CASSQDPDRSYTEAFF	NA	TRBD1	TRBV4-1	TRBJ1-1
CSVLAVGHQETQYF	NA	NA	TRBV29-1	TRBJ2-5
CASPPKGRGAQETQYF	NA	TRBD2	TRBV10-1	TRBJ2-5
CASSLYRAPYEQYF	NA	NA	TRBV13	TRBJ2-7
CASSRPYNEQFF	NA	NA	TRBV6-6	TRBJ2-1
CASSQEGQRQGDTQYF	once	TRBD1	TRBV4-3	TRBJ2-3
CASRSGVGKNIQYF	NA	TRBD2	TRBV11-2	TRBJ2-4
CASSFDRGTGDIQYF	NA	TRBD1	TRBV5-4	TRBJ2-4
CASSQMGLADYEQYF	NA	TRBD2	TRBV4-3	TRBJ2-7
CASSASGTGQETQYF	few	TRBD1	TRBV28	TRBJ2-5
CASSPGPQGTNYGYTF	NA	NA	TRBV18	TRBJ1-2
CASSQDPGQGFGYTF	NA	TRBD1	TRBV3-1/TRBV3-2	TRBJ1-2
CASSLVTGGHSGNTIYF	NA	TRBD1	TRBV5-1	TRBJ1-3
CANGQGASQPQHF	NA	TRBD1	TRBV28	TRBJ1-5
CASSQKQGARDTQYF	NA	TRBD1	TRBV5-4	TRBJ2-3
CASSPGVGMDYGYTF	few	NA	TRBV5-1	TRBJ1-2
CASSLASAGDGYTF	NA	NA	TRBV5-1	TRBJ1-2
CASGDRGLDTGELFF	NA	TRBD1	TRBV2	TRBJ2-2
CASGTWGTGSNEQFF	NA	TRBD1	TRBV27	TRBJ2-1
CASSLEGGLGNTIYF	NA	NA	TRBV5-4	TRBJ1-3
CSARTDNEQFF	NA	NA	TRBV20-1	TRBJ2-1
CASSYYFGQGTLEQFF	NA	TRBD1	TRBV6-5	TRBJ2-1
CASSPYPKSTEAFF	NA	NA	TRBV18	TRBJ1-1
CASGLGPQGGGGYTF	NA	TRBD1	TRBV12-5	TRBJ1-2
CASSLGTVDGEPQHF	once	NA	TRBV28	TRBJ1-5
CASSGQPSGNTIYF	NA	NA	TRBV9	TRBJ1-3
CASSVGSNSNQPQHF	NA	NA	TRBV9	TRBJ1-5
CASSAKEGIYNSPLHF	NA	NA	TRBV25-1	TRBJ1-6
CASSLTSGSRNEQFF	NA	TRBD2	TRBV3-1/TRBV3-2	TRBJ2-1
CASSIDLTAAVTYQPQHF	few	NA	TRBV19	TRBJ1-5
CASSMAGEYNSPLHF	NA	NA	TRBV19	TRBJ1-6
CASRGTSGGFGELFF	NA	TRBD2	TRBV2	TRBJ2-2
CASTPQTGGFYGYTF	NA	TRBD1	TRBV2	TRBJ1-2
CASSLSGQHNQPQHF	NA	NA	TRBV28	TRBJ1-5
CASSSSGDTQYF	NA	NA	TRBV11-2	TRBJ2-3
CASSQAGVKLFF	once	NA	TRBV3-1/TRBV3-2	TRBJ1-4
CASSEPGLISGANVLTF	NA	NA	TRBV6-1	TRBJ2-6
CASSVRGTEAFF	NA	NA	TRBV2	TRBJ1-1